This entry lists 3 T cell receptor beta chains sequenced from one sample in a study of regulatory T cells in long-lasting Graves disease. According to the study, TCR beta libraries were built with iRepertoire HTBI primers and CDR3-region Arm-PCR. TCRdb recomputed calls from the multiplex PCR reads with MiXCR, one row per CDR3 protein. The repertoire holds 680,000 or so distinct CDR3 sequences, with roughly 15% as singletons. Time point: newly diagnosed GD, antithyroid drugs for less than 3 months. PBMC RNA served as the TCR library source. These data are also associated with another study on T cells in Graves' hyperthyroidism and ophthalmopathy.

The sample here was peripheral blood mononuclear cells (PBMCs), taken at new diagnosis, from a patient treated with antithyroid drugs. Receptors were obtained from a woman aged 25 to 39 with Graves disease.

This clonotype has at least ten counts. This chain joins TRBV6-1 and TRBJ1-1; D uncertain. Germline V lookup: CDR1 MNHNS, CDR2 SASEGT. Trimming shortened V by 6 bases and J by 0 bases, and 5 bases separated the two germline ends. This CDR3 region has 12 residues. CDR3 sequence reads: CASRGLNTEAFF. The CDR3 nucleotides read TGTGCCAGCAGGGGTCTGAACACTGAAGCTTTCTTT.

At least ten counts were recorded for this clonotype. The V call is TRBV28, the J call TRBJ1-1; tentatively, D is TRBD1 (5 bases). The CDR3 runs to 12 residues. V was cut by 2 bases and J by 9 bases, with 10 bases left in between. Per the germline V gene, CDR1 is MDHEN and CDR2 is SYDVKM. The CDR3, as DNA: TGTGCCAGCAGTTTACCCGGGGCCAAAGCTTTCTTT. Translation: CASSLPGAKAFF.

This chain connects TRBV5-1 to TRBJ1-2; possibly TRBD1 for D (5 bases). The length of the CDR3 is 12 residues. CDR1 and CDR2 (germline): SGHRS, YFSETQ. Trimming left V 4 bases short and J 10 bases short, with 14 bases between. In DNA form, the CDR3 reads TGCGCCAGCAGCCCGAGGGGCTCCGCCTACACCTTC. Amino acids: CASSPRGSAYTF.